These 9 T cell receptor beta chains were sequenced from one sample in a study of cytomegalovirus exposure and HLA in healthy donors. The table came from immunoSEQ multiplex PCR; TCRdb's copy has only in-frame clones and leaves some out. The sample lists over 85,000 clones, approximately 89% occurring once. Sequenced material: PBMCs. These receptors all come from a young woman in good health and CMV-seronegative.

The genes are TRBV5-4 and TRBJ1-2, with 7 bases aligning to TRBD1. With V trimmed by 3 bases and J by 2 bases, 10 bases remained unmatched. The CDR3 sequence is 16 residues long. Germline CDR1 SGHNT, CDR2 YYREEE (reference sequence). CDR3 DNA sequence: TGTGCCAGCAGCTCCCGTCGGGTGGACAGGAACTATGGCTACACCTTC. Its translation: CASSSRRVDRNYGYTF.

The chain combines TRBV7-2 with TRBJ2-7; no firm D call. CDR1 is SGHTA and CDR2 is FQGNSA in the germline V gene. V lost 3 bases to trimming and J lost 0 bases, with 3 bases between them. This CDR3 contains 12 residues. CDR3 DNA: TGTGCCAGCAGCTTTAACTCCTACGAGCAGTACTTC. Residues: CASSFNSYEQYF.

This clone was picked up a small number of times. The chain carries TRBV10-3 and TRBJ2-7; D is undetermined. Trimming shortened V by 8 bases and J by 1 base, and 12 bases separated the two germline ends. Germline V gene sequence: CDR1 ENHRY, CDR2 SYGVKD. This CDR3 contains 13 residues. The CDR3 region has the DNA TGTGCCATCCGCGGCTCCACATCCTACGAGCAGTACTTC. Encoded protein: CAIRGSTSYEQYF.

This chain connects TRBV7-9 to TRBJ2-7; D not certain. Trimming stripped 2 bases from V and 2 bases from J, with 7 bases between. The germline V gene encodes CDR1 SEHNR and CDR2 FQNEAQ (reference sequence). CDR3 length equals 13 residues. CDR3 DNA: TGTGCCAGCAGCTTACAACAGACCTACGAGCAGTACTTC. Translating gives CASSLQQTYEQYF.

This chain connects TRBV10-2 to TRBJ2-1; 14 bases match TRBD2. V dropped 11 bases and J dropped 9; count of bases not matched to a gene: 12. Germline CDR1 reads WSHSY; CDR2 reads SAAADI. CDR3 length: 15 amino acids. CDR3 nucleotides: TGCGCCTGCTCCGGGACTAGCGGGAGTATCGGTGAGCAGTTCTTC. It is translated as CACSGTSGSIGEQFF.

V and J are TRBV27 and TRBJ1-2; D may be TRBD1 (5 bases). V dropped 4 bases and J dropped 2 bases, with 17 bases sitting between them. The CDR3 covers 16 residues. The germline V gene has CDR1 MNHEY and CDR2 SMNVEV (reference sequence). DNA of the CDR3: TGTGCCAGCAGTTACTCAGGGACTAATATAAACTATGGCTACACCTTC. It is translated as CASSYSGTNINYGYTF.

The rearrangement uses TRBV4-1 and TRBJ2-1; 9 bases line up with TRBD1. J lost 3 bases, V lost 2 bases, and 2 bases had no gene match. The V gene's germline CDR1 is MGHRA and CDR2 YSYEKL. The CDR3 has 15 amino acids. The CDR3 DNA follows: TGCGCCAGCAGCCAACCGGGACAGGGCTACAATGAGCAGTTCTTC. Its protein is CASSQPGQGYNEQFF.

The rearrangement links TRBV29-1 to TRBJ2-5; 10 nucleotides line up with TRBD2. This CDR3 has 18 residues. Germline assignment: CDR1 SQVTM and CDR2 ANQGSEA. V lost 6 bases to trimming and J lost 4 bases; unmatched junction nucleotides: 20. The CDR3 sequence: CSVQHGLAGVFKGETQYF. CDR3 DNA sequence: TGCAGCGTACAACATGGGCTAGCGGGAGTATTTAAGGGAGAGACCCAGTACTTC. The variable domain in full, completed from reference TRBV29-1 and TRBJ2-5, reads SAVISQKPSRDICQRGTSLTIQCQVDSQVTMMFWYRQQPGQSLTLIATANQGSEATYESGFVIDKFPISRPNLTFSTLTVSNMSPEDSSIYLCSVQHGLAGVFKGETQYFGPGTRLLVL.

The rearrangement links TRBV27 to TRBJ1-2; 8 bases fit TRBD1. Germline loops: CDR1 MNHEY, CDR2 SMNVEV (reference sequence). The CDR3 totals 14 residues. Germline trimming cut 6 bases from V and 4 bases from J; bases unmatched to any gene: 7. The CDR3 DNA follows: TGTGCCAGCAGGGCAAGGACAGGGCCCTATGGCTACACCTTC. Translated, it gives CASRARTGPYGYTF.